One TCR beta chain is described in this entry. Which antigen it targets is not known. No base-level quality is on record; no much larger clone is a single base apart. This record belongs to a study of blood T cell repertoires in COVID-19 (dated by TCRdb to the early 2020s). Broadly, across the study: The collaborator samples originated in the United States, Italy and Spain and spanned the acute and convalescent phases of COVID-19. Deeply sampled blood TCRbeta repertoires from subjects exposed to, actively infected with, or recovered from COVID-19 were included in the dataset. The sample metadata nearly always contained a de-identified subject ID, COVID-19 status, age in years and sex. The material from the prospective study consisted of cDNA or gDNA derived from T cells, B-cell-depleted T cells, or PBMCs. The repertoires were released in a freely available public database meant as a resource for research on the immune response to SARS-CoV-2. The samples were drawn from the first 160 participants of the ongoing ImmuneRACE study and from 1,254 subjects provided by 6 global collaborators. Where available, HLA class I and class II types were obtained from metadata supplied by the sample provider rather than from assay-based typing. The full study reports these points: Clinical and demographic metadata were provided uncurated, with the amount varying by source and participant.

Taken from the germline V gene, the CDR1 and CDR2 loops are SGDLS and YYNGEE. The germline V end is reduced by 7 bases and the J end by 0 bases; junction bases left unmatched: 14. Reading from cysteine to phenylalanine, the CDR3 counts 20 amino acids. This entry keeps only the CDR3 DNA: 60 bases, framed from base 1. Each collaborating institution followed its own protocols to collect whole blood in K2EDTA tubes. Collaborator samples were shipped for TCRbeta analysis as frozen whole blood, isolated PBMCs, or DNA extracted from either sample type. TCRbeta CDR3 regions were amplified from genomic DNA using the immunoSEQ Assay, a bias-controlled multiplex PCR. The study's processing was this. The number of nucleated cells in each sample was estimated by amplification of reference gene primers within the assay. To quantify the absolute abundance of each unique TCRbeta CDR3 rearrangement, sequence reads were collapsed and filtered. For each sample, productive Simpson clonality was calculated as the square root of Simpson's diversity index across productive rearrangements. Sourced from immuneACCESS, this table was stored by TCRdb with only in-frame sequences that have V and J called. A share of the clones is absent; for the studies checked, an unresolved V gene accounts for under half, and the remainder has no known explanation. For V, J and clone size, that table is used; D and trimming come from the DNA. In this sample the table shows under 300,000 clones, 86% of which occur a single time. The top ten clones comprise 2.5% to 3.5% of the sample.

The clonotype comes from a woman aged 25 to 39 with active or convalescent COVID-19. The sequence is built from TRBV9 and TRBJ2-2, with 14 middle bases fitting TRBD2. What was sequenced was peripheral blood. The nucleotides are TGTGCCAGCTCCAACCCCGGGACTAGCGGGGGATCCGCGAACACCGGGGAGCTGTTTTTT. Its protein product is CASSNPGTSGGSANTGELFF.